The source of this T cell receptor beta chain is a study of OX40 agonist ivuxolimab in advanced cancers. Study context: Those treated in dose escalation had hepatocellular carcinoma, melanoma, renal cell cancer or head and neck cancer. Of mixed ages from 23 to 79 and averaging 60 years, the group was around 78% male.

There are 15 residues in the CDR3. Germline CDR1 is MDHEN and CDR2 is SYDVKM. V was pared by 3 bases and J by 3 bases, with 15 bases between. This clone occurred a few times. Clones were sequenced by immunoSEQ multiplex PCR, and TCRdb holds only the in-frame ones, with some missing. The table lists roughly 12,000 clones, 65% to 80% of them singletons. The sample consisted of CD4+ or CD8+ T cells sorted from blood, taken in a trial of the OX40 agonist ivuxolimab. The chain couples TRBV28 to TRBJ2-7, with D possibly matching TRBD1 (6 bases). The receptor comes from an adult with an advanced solid tumor such as melanoma, head and neck, liver or kidney cancer. DNA of the CDR3: TGTGCCAGCAGTTTGTTACCAGGGGCGCACTACGAGCAGTACTTC. It codes for CASSLLPGAHYEQYF.